This T cell receptor beta chain was sequenced in a study of early T cells in non-severe SARS-CoV-2 infection. Study information: Sequenced material consisted of bulk RNA (from unsorted whole blood), and chains were unpaired. Notes on the study in general: Database matching using VDJdb favored anti-spike CD8 responses, with private and CD4 specificities left missing.

CDR3 length: 15 amino acids. Trimming removed 2 bases at V and 2 bases at J, with 11 bases between. Germline V gene data show CDR1 as SGHAT and CDR2 as FQNNGV. This clonotype was counted many times. Its antigen is still unknown. Individually, cDNA molecules had unique molecular identifiers attached to them. TCRdb processed the 5' RACE reads anew with MiXCR; each CDR3 protein has one entry. Seen here are more than 75,000 distinct CDR3 sequences, about 12% observed once, and the top ten hold 6%. Specimen: whole blood. The genes are TRBV11-2 and TRBJ2-3, with D perhaps matching TRBD2 (5 bases). The TCR originated in an adult who was a healthcare worker with PCR-confirmed SARS-CoV-2 infection or an uninfected control (not recorded which). The DNA for the CDR3 is TGTGCCAGCAGCTTACTTGCGGGTCTCACAGATACGCAGTATTTT. Protein product: CASSLLAGLTDTQYF.